One TCR beta chain is described in this entry. TCRdb itself ran the PCR reads through MiXCR, one entry per CDR3 protein. The sample includes 15,000 to 20,000 distinct CDR3 sequences, 60% of them seen just once. The sample is drawn from a study of vaccination and CD4 T cells after COVID-19. The germline V gene has CDR1 MNHEY and CDR2 SMNVEV (reference sequence). The germline V and J ends were trimmed by 10 bases and 6 bases, with 22 bases remaining between them. The CDR3 loop spans 15 amino acids. The sample was CD4+ T cells from blood, taken after SARS-CoV-2 vaccination. J is TRBJ2-1 and V is TRBV27; D may be TRBD1 or TRBD2 (6 bases each). The sequence was collected from a human donor who had recovered from COVID-19. The CDR3 DNA is TGTGCCACCCAGGGGTCTGCGGCGGGAAGCAATGAGCAGTTCTTC. It codes for CATQGSAAGSNEQFF.